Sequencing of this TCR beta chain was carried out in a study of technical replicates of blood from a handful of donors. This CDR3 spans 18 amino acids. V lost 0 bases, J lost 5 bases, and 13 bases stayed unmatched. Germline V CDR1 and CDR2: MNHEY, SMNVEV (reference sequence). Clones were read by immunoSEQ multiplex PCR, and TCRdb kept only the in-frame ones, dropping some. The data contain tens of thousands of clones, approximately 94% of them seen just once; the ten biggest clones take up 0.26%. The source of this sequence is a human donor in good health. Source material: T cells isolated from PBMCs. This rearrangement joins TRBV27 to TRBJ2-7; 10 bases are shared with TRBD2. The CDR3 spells CASSLSGLSAGGGDEQYF. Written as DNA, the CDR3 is TGTGCCAGCAGTTTATCAGGGCTCTCAGCGGGAGGGGGGGACGAGCAGTACTTC.